One and the same sample provided the 27 T cell receptor beta chains below, sequenced in a study of blood T cell repertoires in COVID-19. Profiling relied on immunoSEQ multiplex PCR, and the TCRdb table lists in-frame clones only, not all of them. Among tens of thousands of clones listed, 75% to 90% were seen once. Sequencing was carried out using peripheral blood. The receptors here all came from a man in his sixties with acute or convalescent COVID-19.

The rearrangement joins TRBV7-4 to TRBJ2-7, with 8 bases fitting TRBD2. V was clipped by 5 bases and J by 3 bases; unmatched bases: 9. This CDR3 has 15 amino acids. Germline CDR1 reads SGHVT; CDR2 reads SQSDAQ. CDR3 nucleotides: TGTGCCAGCAGCCTTCAGCGGGAGAGGGGCTACGAGCAGTACTTC. Protein sequence: CASSLQRERGYEQYF.

This rearrangement joins TRBV10-1 to TRBJ2-1; 11 bases line up with TRBD2. Germline loops: CDR1 WNHNN, CDR2 SYGVQD (reference sequence). The V segment lost 6 bases and the J segment 5 bases; nucleotides outside the gene matches: 6. The CDR3 contains 15 residues. In nucleotides, the CDR3 is TGCGCCAGCAGCGAACCGGGACTAGCGGACAATGAGCAGTTCTTC. Translating gives CASSEPGLADNEQFF.

The chain carries TRBV28 and TRBJ2-2; a possible D gene is TRBD1 (5 bases). CDR3 length equals 17 residues. Looked up from germline, CDR1 is MDHEN and CDR2 is SYDVKM. V was shortened by 1 base and J by 2 bases, with 14 bases between the two germline ends. CDR3 DNA: TGTGCCAGCAGTTTATTGGGTTCCGGACAAAACACCGGGGAGCTGTTTTTT. Translating it yields CASSLLGSGQNTGELFF.

The chain links TRBV27 to TRBJ2-2, with TRBD1 identical over 11 bases. The CDR3 runs 14 residues. Germline lookup yields CDR1 MNHEY and CDR2 SMNVEV (reference sequence). Germline trimming cut 6 bases from V and 5 bases from J; bases unmatched to any gene: 2. The CDR3 protein is CASRGQGATGELFF. The CDR3 coding sequence is TGTGCCAGCAGAGGACAGGGGGCGACCGGGGAGCTGTTTTTT.

The V and J genes are TRBV6-2 or TRBV6-3 and TRBJ2-5; tentative D call: TRBD1 (6 bases). V dropped 0 bases and J dropped 4 bases, with 12 bases sitting between them. The germline V gene encodes CDR1 MNHEY and CDR2 SVGEGT. The CDR3 is 15 residues long. The CDR3 DNA sequence: TGTGCCAGCAGTTACTCGCGGACAGCCCGAGAGACCCAGTACTTC. Translating gives CASSYSRTARETQYF.

The chain links TRBV6-2 or TRBV6-3 to TRBJ2-7, with TRBD2 matching over 10 bases. Germline CDR1 is MNHEY and CDR2 is SVGEGT. Losses at the gene ends were 3 bases for V and 4 bases for J; bases not matched to a gene: 9. The CDR3 runs 16 residues. The chain's CDR3 is CASSYWPSSGSYEQYF. The CDR3 DNA reads as TGTGCCAGCAGTTATTGGCCATCTAGCGGGAGTTACGAGCAGTACTTC.

The gene calls are TRBV11-2 and TRBJ2-1, with 9 bases aligning to TRBD1. Germline V CDR1 and CDR2: SGHAT, FQNNGV. With 3 bases clipped from V and 5 bases from J, the junction kept 8 bases outside the gene matches. The CDR3 sequence is 16 residues long. CDR3 bases: TGTGCCAGCAGCTTCTGGTTGGGACAGGGAAACAATGAGCAGTTCTTC. It codes for CASSFWLGQGNNEQFF.

This clone was counted a single time. The chain carries TRBV7-8 and TRBJ2-3, with D perhaps matching TRBD2 (5 bases). V was cut by 1 base and J by 4 bases, with 15 bases left in between. CDR3 size: 16 residues. Germline V gene sequence: CDR1 SGHVS, CDR2 FQNEAQ. CDR3 in DNA: TGTGCCAGCAGCTTAGATGGACTGGCACTGGCAGATACGCAGTATTTT. Amino acids: CASSLDGLALADTQYF.

V and J are TRBV6-6 and TRBJ1-5; 8 nucleotides agree with TRBD1. The CDR3 runs to 16 residues. The trim removed 6 bases at V and 8 bases at J, leaving 15 bases unmatched. Germline V gene data show CDR1 as MNHNY and CDR2 as SVGAGI (reference sequence). The CDR3 DNA reads as TGTGCCAGCAGCGCCGGGGACAGGTCCTGGTCAGAGCCCCAGCATTTT. It yields the protein CASSAGDRSWSEPQHF.

This rearrangement joins TRBV19 to TRBJ1-2, with 7 bases that match TRBD1. Germline V gene sequence: CDR1 LNHDA, CDR2 SQIVND (reference sequence). CDR3 length: 13 amino acids. V was pared by 8 bases and J by 4 bases, with 7 bases of the junction left unmatched. The CDR3 protein is CASFPRTGYGYTF. DNA of the CDR3: TGTGCCAGTTTTCCAAGGACAGGCTATGGCTACACCTTC.

J is TRBJ2-5 and V is TRBV5-1, with D possibly TRBD1 on 7 matching bases. CDR3 length equals 13 residues. The germline V gene has CDR1 SGHRS and CDR2 YFSETQ. The germline V and J ends were trimmed by 7 bases and 5 bases, with 15 bases remaining between them. CDR3: CASGNQGGETQYF. In DNA form, the CDR3 reads TGCGCCAGCGGTAACCAGGGGGGTGAGACCCAGTACTTC.

This clone was seen only a few times. The genes are TRBV6-2 or TRBV6-3 and TRBJ2-1; D is possibly TRBD1 (6 bases). Per germline, CDR1 MNHEY and CDR2 SVGEGT. CDR3 size: 13 residues. Trimming pared 6 bases from V and 9 bases from J, leaving 15 bases between. The CDR3 nucleotides are TGTGCCAGCAGCACAGGTTTAGGGGGTGAGCAGTTCTTC. This translates into CASSTGLGGEQFF.

The V and J genes are TRBV3-1 (or the pseudogene TRBV3-2) and TRBJ2-1; TRBD1 might be the D (6 bases). Trimming took 3 bases from V and 8 from J, leaving 14 bases between them. The CDR3 totals 14 residues. Per germline, CDR1 LGHDT and CDR2 YNNKEL (reference sequence). Written as DNA, the CDR3 is TGTGCCAGCAGCCAGGGAAACAGGGCGGATGAGCAGTTCTTC. Its protein product is CASSQGNRADEQFF.

The chain combines TRBV2 with TRBJ2-1; D may be TRBD2 (5 bases). The CDR3 is made up of 13 amino acids. The ends were cut back, 5 bases at V and 9 bases at J, with 14 bases in the middle. Germline assignment: CDR1 SNHLY and CDR2 FYNNEI. Here the CDR3 reads CASSNLDSTEQFF. CDR3 nucleotides: TGTGCCAGCAGTAACTTGGACTCGACTGAGCAGTTCTTC.

V gene TRBV7-9 combines with J gene TRBJ1-1; D remains ambiguous. CDR1 and CDR2 (germline): SEHNR, FQNEAQ (reference sequence). The CDR3 spans 15 residues. Trimming stripped 3 bases from V and 0 bases from J, with 11 bases between. The DNA for the CDR3 is TGTGCCAGCAGCTTTTCTACGGGTGTGAACACTGAAGCTTTCTTT. Its translation: CASSFSTGVNTEAFF.

The chain couples TRBV12-3 or TRBV12-4 to TRBJ1-2; unclear D gene. The germline V and J ends were trimmed by 2 bases and 0 bases, with 4 bases remaining between them. This CDR3 has 13 amino acids. The CDR3 DNA reads TGTGCCAGCAGTTTACTACCTAACTATGGCTACACCTTC. The encoded protein is CASSLLPNYGYTF.

CDR3 bases: TGTGCCAGTAGTCCCCTCCTGGGGAGCTCCTACGAGCAGTACTTC. Its translation: CASSPLLGSSYEQYF. This rearrangement joins TRBV19 to TRBJ2-7; maybe TRBD2 (5 bases). Trimming removed 5 bases from V and 0 bases from J, with 14 bases in between. The CDR3 has 15 residues. Germline CDR1 reads LNHDA; CDR2 reads SQIVND (reference sequence). The full variable domain, its missing parts supplied by reference TRBV19 and TRBJ2-7, is DGGITQSPKYLFRKEGQNVTLSCEQNLNHDAMYWYRQDPGQGLRLIYYSQIVNDFQKGDIAEGYSVSREKKESFPLTVTSAQKNPTAFYLCASSPLLGSSYEQYFGPGTRLTVT.

This clone appeared a single time. This chain links TRBV5-6 with TRBJ2-7; maybe TRBD2 (7 bases). The CDR3 length is 14 residues. V lost 4 bases to trimming and J lost 3 bases, with 14 bases between them. Germline CDR1 reads SGHDT; CDR2 reads YYEEEE. CDR3 in amino acids: CASSAAGAIYEQYF. Written as DNA, the CDR3 is TGTGCCAGCAGCGCGGCGGGGGCCATCTACGAGCAGTACTTC.

The rearrangement joins TRBV28 to TRBJ1-2, with no clear D. The germline V gene encodes CDR1 MDHEN and CDR2 SYDVKM. The CDR3 has 13 residues. Trimming removed 5 bases from V and 5 bases from J, with 12 bases in between. The CDR3 loop is CASSRGLSYGYTF. CDR3 nucleotides: TGTGCCAGCAGTAGAGGACTTAGTTATGGCTACACCTTC.

The V and J genes are TRBV6-6 and TRBJ1-1; D may be TRBD1 (5 bases). Trimming pared 6 bases from V and 7 bases from J, leaving 21 bases between. Germline-derived CDR1 and CDR2 are MNHNY and SVGAGI (reference sequence). CDR3 length equals 15 residues. CDR3: CASRPYLDSVFEAFF. CDR3 in DNA: TGTGCCAGCAGACCCTACCTCGACAGTGTGTTTGAAGCTTTCTTT.

The V and J genes are TRBV29-1 and TRBJ2-6; D possibly corresponds to TRBD1 (5 bases). CDR1 is SQVTM, CDR2 ANQGSEA, per germline. The V end lost 0 bases, the J end lost 4 bases, and 13 bases lay between the germline ends. The CDR3 has 16 residues. The CDR3 spells CSVEDLGAGGANVLTF. CDR3 DNA sequence: TGCAGCGTTGAAGATCTTGGGGCTGGCGGGGCCAACGTCCTGACTTTC. The full variable domain, completed using reference TRBV29-1 and TRBJ2-6, is SAVISQKPSRDICQRGTSLTIQCQVDSQVTMMFWYRQQPGQSLTLIATANQGSEATYESGFVIDKFPISRPNLTFSTLTVSNMSPEDSSIYLCSVEDLGAGGANVLTFGAGSRLTVL.

The gene calls are TRBV10-1 and TRBJ2-4; 7 bases line up with TRBD1. CDR3 length: 18 amino acids. J gave up 0 bases and V 2 bases, and 10 bases lay outside the gene matches. Looked up from germline, CDR1 is WNHNN and CDR2 is SYGVQD (reference sequence). This CDR3 reads CASSELQGPSLAKNIQYF. The DNA for the CDR3 is TGCGCCAGCAGTGAGCTACAGGGGCCCTCACTAGCCAAAAACATTCAGTACTTC.

This chain's CDR3 is CASSLDLRSEQYF. The CDR3, as DNA: TGTGCCAGCAGCTTAGATCTTCGGTCCGAGCAGTACTTC. The V and J genes are TRBV7-9 and TRBJ2-7; D unclear. Germline CDR1 SEHNR, CDR2 FQNEAQ (reference sequence). CDR3 length: 13 amino acids. Deletions cut 1 base from V and 6 bases from J, with 10 bases between.

The chain recombines TRBV7-2 with TRBJ2-5; D remains ambiguous. Trimming cost V 1 base and J 1 base, with 7 bases left between them. The CDR3 runs to 14 residues. Per the germline V gene, CDR1 is SGHTA and CDR2 is FQGNSA. CDR3 DNA: TGTGCCAGCAGCTTAGGAGGCAGCCAAGAGACCCAGTACTTC. Translation: CASSLGGSQETQYF.

This rearrangement joins TRBV4-1 to TRBJ1-1, with D unresolved. The germline V gene has CDR1 MGHRA and CDR2 YSYEKL. V shed 4 bases and J shed 2 bases, with 11 bases lying between them. CDR3 length equals 14 residues. The CDR3, as DNA: TGCGCCAGCAGCCTCGTTGAACTTAACACTGAAGCTTTCTTT. It codes for CASSLVELNTEAFF.

The chain uses TRBV2 and TRBJ1-2; D gene uncertain. Germline V gene sequence: CDR1 SNHLY, CDR2 FYNNEI. The CDR3 runs 13 residues. V dropped 7 bases and J dropped 7 bases, with 16 bases sitting between them. The CDR3 DNA reads TGTGCCAGCATCCTAGACCCCAAAGGTGGCTACACCTTC. Its translation is CASILDPKGGYTF.

This clone was counted once. The chain recombines TRBV7-9 with TRBJ1-1; 7 bases align to TRBD1. The junction had 5 bases not matched to a gene; V was cut back by 6 bases and J by 4 bases. The germline gives CDR1 SEHNR, CDR2 FQNEAQ (reference sequence). The CDR3 is 13 amino acids. CDR3 residues: CASRLRQGTEAFF. CDR3 DNA: TGTGCCAGCAGACTCAGACAGGGCACTGAAGCTTTCTTT.